Listed below are T cell receptor beta chains from one sample, sequenced in a study of blood T cell repertoires in COVID-19. Some clones are missing from TCRdb's copy, which holds only in-frame ones; the method was immunoSEQ multiplex PCR. The repertoire holds about 100,000 clones, with approximately 86% as singletons. Sequences were obtained from peripheral blood. The receptor set was obtained from a woman between 45 and 65 years old with COVID-19, enrolled during active disease. Each CDR3 is given with its conserved first and last residue. The order of the fields is CDR3 DNA, CDR3 protein, D gene, clone size, V gene, J gene. D genes are given only for firm matches. Expanded clones are given a class, and other clones once, few, many or no size at all.

cdr3_nt: TGTGCCAGTAGTCAGACAGGGGAGTTAGGGGCCAACGTCCTGACTTTC
cdr3_aa: CASSQTGELGANVLTF
d_call: TRBD1
clone_size: NA
v_call: TRBV19
j_call: TRBJ2-6

cdr3_nt: TGTGCCTGGGCAAAGACAGGGCCTATAGAGACCCAGTACTTC
cdr3_aa: CAWAKTGPIETQYF
d_call: TRBD1
clone_size: NA
v_call: TRBV30
j_call: TRBJ2-5

cdr3_nt: TGTGCCAGTAGTCGGACTAGCGGGGACACAGATACGCAGTATTTT
cdr3_aa: CASSRTSGDTDTQYF
d_call: TRBD2
clone_size: NA
v_call: TRBV19
j_call: TRBJ2-3

cdr3_nt: TGTGCCAGCAGTCCCGGGACTGGACCCTACGAGCAGTACTTC
cdr3_aa: CASSPGTGPYEQYF
d_call: NA
clone_size: NA
v_call: TRBV27
j_call: TRBJ2-7

cdr3_nt: TGTGCCAGCAGTTTATTAAGAGATCAGCCCCAGCATTTT
cdr3_aa: CASSLLRDQPQHF
d_call: NA
clone_size: NA
v_call: TRBV12-3/TRBV12-4
j_call: TRBJ1-5

cdr3_nt: TGTGCCAGCTTTCTCCCTGGATCAGGGGAAAAACTGTTTTTT
cdr3_aa: CASFLPGSGEKLFF
d_call: NA
clone_size: NA
v_call: TRBV28
j_call: TRBJ1-4

cdr3_nt: TGTGCTAGCAGCTTAGGAAGGGGCGGGGAGCTGTTTTTT
cdr3_aa: CASSLGRGGELFF
d_call: NA
clone_size: NA
v_call: TRBV7-7
j_call: TRBJ2-2

cdr3_nt: TGTGCCAGTAGTACTCAGGGCGGTAATTCACCCCTCCACTTT
cdr3_aa: CASSTQGGNSPLHF
d_call: NA
clone_size: NA
v_call: TRBV19
j_call: TRBJ1-6

cdr3_nt: TGTGCCAGCAGTTTCCCGGACAGGAACACCGGGGAGCTGTTTTTT
cdr3_aa: CASSFPDRNTGELFF
d_call: NA
clone_size: NA
v_call: TRBV27
j_call: TRBJ2-2

cdr3_nt: TGTGCCAGCAGTTCCCGGACAGGGGCCCATAATTCACCCCTCCACTTT
cdr3_aa: CASSSRTGAHNSPLHF
d_call: TRBD1
clone_size: NA
v_call: TRBV6-5
j_call: TRBJ1-6

cdr3_nt: TGTGCCACCAGCAATACAATCACGGGTAGCACAGATACGCAGTATTTT
cdr3_aa: CATSNTITGSTDTQYF
d_call: NA
clone_size: NA
v_call: TRBV15
j_call: TRBJ2-3

cdr3_nt: TGTGCCACGTCCGGAGGGGGACAGGGGGCCGGTGAAAAACTGTTTTTT
cdr3_aa: CATSGGGQGAGEKLFF
d_call: TRBD1
clone_size: once
v_call: TRBV19
j_call: TRBJ1-4

cdr3_nt: TGTGCCAGCAGCTCCTCGCCGGGGCAAGAGACCCAGTACTTC
cdr3_aa: CASSSSPGQETQYF
d_call: NA
clone_size: once
v_call: TRBV7-7
j_call: TRBJ2-5

cdr3_nt: TGTGCCAGCATAAAAGCGAGGACAGGAAACAATGAGCAGTTCTTC
cdr3_aa: CASIKARTGNNEQFF
d_call: TRBD1
clone_size: NA
v_call: TRBV6-5
j_call: TRBJ2-1

cdr3_nt: TGTGCCAGCAGTAACGACTGGACAGGGTATGGCTACACCTTC
cdr3_aa: CASSNDWTGYGYTF
d_call: TRBD1
clone_size: NA
v_call: TRBV6-5
j_call: TRBJ1-2

cdr3_nt: TGTGCCAGCAGCGAAAACCAGGGGAACTATGGCTACACCTTC
cdr3_aa: CASSENQGNYGYTF
d_call: NA
clone_size: NA
v_call: TRBV11-2
j_call: TRBJ1-2

cdr3_nt: TGTGCCAGCAGCTGCCCGACAGCCCTTGGTAGCAATCAGCCCCAGCATTTT
cdr3_aa: CASSCPTALGSNQPQHF
d_call: NA
clone_size: NA
v_call: TRBV4-2
j_call: TRBJ1-5

cdr3_nt: TGTGCCAGCACCAAACAGGGGCCCTATGGCTACACCTTC
cdr3_aa: CASTKQGPYGYTF
d_call: TRBD1
clone_size: NA
v_call: TRBV2
j_call: TRBJ1-2

cdr3_nt: TGTGCCTGGAGAGCGTCAGGGGGCTCCGTGCCCCAGCATTTT
cdr3_aa: CAWRASGGSVPQHF
d_call: TRBD1
clone_size: NA
v_call: TRBV30
j_call: TRBJ1-5

cdr3_nt: TGTGCCAGCAGGCCAGACAGATCAACTAATGAAAAACTGTTTTTT
cdr3_aa: CASRPDRSTNEKLFF
d_call: NA
clone_size: once
v_call: TRBV2
j_call: TRBJ1-4

cdr3_nt: TGTGCCAGCAGTTTCACCTCAGGGGGAGAGTCACCCCTCCACTTT
cdr3_aa: CASSFTSGGESPLHF
d_call: TRBD1
clone_size: NA
v_call: TRBV28
j_call: TRBJ1-6

cdr3_nt: TGTGCCACCCGACAGGGGGCGGGCACTGAAGCTTTCTTT
cdr3_aa: CATRQGAGTEAFF
d_call: TRBD1
clone_size: once
v_call: TRBV10-3
j_call: TRBJ1-1

cdr3_nt: TGTGCCAGCAGCGTAGGATGGGGGACTGTGGATGAAAAACTGTTTTTT
cdr3_aa: CASSVGWGTVDEKLFF
d_call: NA
clone_size: NA
v_call: TRBV9
j_call: TRBJ1-4

cdr3_nt: TGTGCCAGCAGTTACTCTAGACATGTAACTGAAGCTTTCTTT
cdr3_aa: CASSYSRHVTEAFF
d_call: NA
clone_size: NA
v_call: TRBV6-5
j_call: TRBJ1-1

cdr3_nt: TGTGCCAGCAGGAGTGCACAGGGGGATCAGCCCCAGCATTTT
cdr3_aa: CASRSAQGDQPQHF
d_call: TRBD1
clone_size: NA
v_call: TRBV28
j_call: TRBJ1-5

cdr3_nt: TGTGCCAGCAGTTATGGCGCGGACTATGGCTACACCTTC
cdr3_aa: CASSYGADYGYTF
d_call: NA
clone_size: NA
v_call: TRBV6-5
j_call: TRBJ1-2

cdr3_nt: TGTGCCAGCAGCTTGGGACTAGCGGTTACAGAGACCCAGTACTTC
cdr3_aa: CASSLGLAVTETQYF
d_call: TRBD2
clone_size: NA
v_call: TRBV2
j_call: TRBJ2-5

cdr3_nt: TGTGCCAGCAGAGCTAGCGGGGGGAGCTCCTATAATTCACCCCTCCACTTT
cdr3_aa: CASRASGGSSYNSPLHF
d_call: NA
clone_size: NA
v_call: TRBV7-2
j_call: TRBJ1-6

cdr3_nt: TGTGCCAGCAGCTTACGCTTCCGAATGGGGGACAGGGGATACTATGGCTACACCTTC
cdr3_aa: CASSLRFRMGDRGYYGYTF
d_call: TRBD1
clone_size: NA
v_call: TRBV11-3
j_call: TRBJ1-2

cdr3_nt: TGTGCCAGCAGTCCTAGCGGGGGGGTTGGCGGGGAGCTGTTTTTT
cdr3_aa: CASSPSGGVGGELFF
d_call: TRBD2
clone_size: few
v_call: TRBV27
j_call: TRBJ2-2

cdr3_nt: TGTGCCAGCAGCCAAGGTAACCTTGGGACAGAGCGCACGGGGCCCCAGCATTTT
cdr3_aa: CASSQGNLGTERTGPQHF
d_call: TRBD1
clone_size: NA
v_call: TRBV3-1/TRBV3-2
j_call: TRBJ1-5

cdr3_nt: TGTGCCGTTACAGGGGGCAAGACGGGAAACACCATATATTTT
cdr3_aa: CAVTGGKTGNTIYF
d_call: TRBD1
clone_size: once
v_call: TRBV28
j_call: TRBJ1-3

cdr3_nt: TGTGCCAGCAGCTCGCCGGGACTAGGTTCCTACAATGAGCAGTTCTTC
cdr3_aa: CASSSPGLGSYNEQFF
d_call: TRBD2
clone_size: NA
v_call: TRBV5-4
j_call: TRBJ2-1

cdr3_nt: TGTGCCAGCAGCTTAGGTCGAAGCGGGCTTAGCACAGATACGCAGTATTTT
cdr3_aa: CASSLGRSGLSTDTQYF
d_call: NA
clone_size: NA
v_call: TRBV11-3
j_call: TRBJ2-3

cdr3_nt: TGTGCCAGCAGCCAAGCCTCTTGGGGGCGGCAAGAGACCCAGTACTTC
cdr3_aa: CASSQASWGRQETQYF
d_call: NA
clone_size: NA
v_call: TRBV3-1/TRBV3-2
j_call: TRBJ2-5

cdr3_nt: TGTGCCAGCAGCTTCAGGGGAGCGACAGATACGCAGTATTTT
cdr3_aa: CASSFRGATDTQYF
d_call: NA
clone_size: NA
v_call: TRBV11-3
j_call: TRBJ2-3

cdr3_nt: TGTGCCAGCAGCCCGACCGGCGGGGGGGCATACGAGCAGTACTTC
cdr3_aa: CASSPTGGGAYEQYF
d_call: TRBD2
clone_size: NA
v_call: TRBV7-2
j_call: TRBJ2-7

cdr3_nt: TGTGCCAGCAGTATCCTCCTAGCGGGGGGGACGGGGGAGCTGTTTTTT
cdr3_aa: CASSILLAGGTGELFF
d_call: TRBD2
clone_size: NA
v_call: TRBV27
j_call: TRBJ2-2

cdr3_nt: TGTGCCAGCAGGGGGGAGGCAGATAATTATAGCAATCAGCCCCAGCATTTT
cdr3_aa: CASRGEADNYSNQPQHF
d_call: NA
clone_size: NA
v_call: TRBV28
j_call: TRBJ1-5

cdr3_nt: TGTGCCAGCAGCTTAATCCAGGGCCTTCGGGAGCAGTACTTC
cdr3_aa: CASSLIQGLREQYF
d_call: NA
clone_size: NA
v_call: TRBV11-2
j_call: TRBJ2-7

cdr3_nt: TGCGCCAGCAGCCAAGAACCACCCACTAATGGCTACACCTTC
cdr3_aa: CASSQEPPTNGYTF
d_call: NA
clone_size: NA
v_call: TRBV4-3
j_call: TRBJ1-2

cdr3_nt: TGTGCCAGCAGCATCGGGACTAGGGGGATCTACGAGCAGTACTTC
cdr3_aa: CASSIGTRGIYEQYF
d_call: TRBD2
clone_size: NA
v_call: TRBV7-2
j_call: TRBJ2-7

cdr3_nt: TGTGCCAGCAGCCAAGATCGCACTAGCGGTGAGCAGTTCTTC
cdr3_aa: CASSQDRTSGEQFF
d_call: TRBD2
clone_size: few
v_call: TRBV3-1/TRBV3-2
j_call: TRBJ2-1